These 2 T cell receptor beta chains originate from one sample sequenced in a study of cytomegalovirus exposure and HLA in healthy donors (TCRdb year 2017). Library method: the immunoSEQ multiplex PCR assay. The multiplex PCR relied on a mix of 60 forward primers for TCR Vbeta segments and 13 reverse primers for TCR Jbeta segments. TCRdb took over this immuneACCESS table, retaining in-frame rearrangements with V and J assigned. Such tables are incomplete; in checked studies, under half of the missing clones stem from an unresolved V gene, and the remainder is unexplained. A total of 170,000 or so clones appear in this sample, 60% to 80% of them only once. Jointly, the top ten make up roughly 13% of the sample. The specimen was PBMCs. All receptors come from a woman aged 45 to 65 in good health and CMV-seropositive.

The chain employs TRBV6-5 and TRBJ1-2; possibly TRBD1 for D (5 bases). The germline V gene has CDR1 MNHEY and CDR2 SVGAGI. The CDR3 contains 15 residues. Trimming took off 0 bases at V and 1 base at J, with 9 bases between the two ends. CDR3: CASSYSQVLNYGYTF. The CDR3 DNA reads TGTGCCAGCAGTTACTCACAGGTCCTTAACTATGGCTACACCTTC.

The genes are TRBV18 and TRBJ1-1; D not resolved. CDR3 length equals 13 residues. Germline V gives CDR1 KGHSH, CDR2 LQKENI. V was cut by 11 bases and J by 0 bases, with 13 bases left in between. The CDR3 nucleotides read TGTGCCTCTAGGGAGTTAATGAACACTGAAGCTTTCTTT. Protein sequence: CASRELMNTEAFF.